Given below is one T cell receptor (beta chain) in context. It has no known antigen specificity. Per-base qualities were not stored, and no clone one base away is much larger. Library preparation was by the immunoSEQ multiplex PCR assay. About 10^5 TCR templates per sample were assayed on the deep sequencing platform. Genomic DNA extracted from sorted T cells was used for TCRbeta CDR3 sequencing. The original methods were these. The R programming language was used for the clonal analysis of the TCRbeta CDR3 data. Alloreactive CD4+ and CD8+ clones were identified by comparing unstimulated samples to CFSE-low samples taken after the reaction. By matching sequences to the repertoires of sorted unstimulated Treg and non-Treg cells, each alloreactive CD4+ clone was assigned a regulatory or non-regulatory origin. As stored in TCRdb, this immuneACCESS dataset retains in-frame rearrangements with V and J assigned. A fraction of the clones does not appear; measured against another copy, unresolved V genes explain less than half of the discrepancy, and the remainder lacks a known reason. That table is the source of V, J and clone size, and D and trimming were worked out from the DNA. This sample has about 50,000 clones in its table, and more than 85% of those were observed once. The ten largest clones capture 0.35% of the sample.

The sample comes from a study of siplizumab effects on memory and regulatory T cells (dated by TCRdb to 2018 to 2020). Study-wide context: The study looked at the effect of siplizumab, an anti-CD2 antibody, on alloreactive T-cell subsets in allogeneic mixed lymphocyte reactions made from human PBMCs. Study-level results and caveats: The suppressive function of proliferating Tregs from siplizumab cultures was not functionally confirmed. About 75-96% of proliferating CD4+ or CD8+ clones could not be given a naive or memory phenotype. Of the alloreactive CD4+ clones that could be mapped, the Treg-derived share averaged around 70% with siplizumab compared with around 25% in control reactions. Unstimulated naive T cells appeared to be more diverse than memory T cells, and naive cells seemed to make a substantial contribution to the alloresponse. Sequences below about 10^-5 frequency were poorly captured, so only a minor fraction of alloreactive clones could be mapped to unstimulated subsets. Siplizumab significantly reduced the cumulative frequency of alloreactive sequences traceable to unstimulated CD4+ memory T cells.

Unstimulated CD4+ memory cells were also sequenced in three donor pairs, together with CD4+ naive, CD8+ TEMRA, CD8+ naive and CD8+ effector memory subsets. TCRbeta CDR3 sequencing was performed on sorted unstimulated T cells and on proliferating T cells recovered from mixed lymphocyte reactions. Fresh whole blood from about 9 HLA-typed healthy donors was used as the source from which PBMCs were isolated. From the cysteine through the phenylalanine, the CDR3 covers 14 amino acids. This entry keeps only the CDR3 DNA: 42 bases, framed from base 1. V is reduced by 3 bases and J by 1 base, leaving a spacing of 7 bases between them. CDR1 SGDLS and CDR2 YYNGEE were looked up in the germline V gene.

The chain joins TRBV9 to TRBJ2-2; TRBD2 is a possible D gene, resting on 6 matching bases. The source of this sequence is a human donor in good health. The specimen sequenced was naive CD8+ T cells sorted from blood. The intended sense of this specimen's cell subset or site label: unstimulated naive T cells. The nucleotide sequence reads TGTGCCAGCAGCGCAGCGGGGAACACCGGGGAGCTGTTTTTT. It is translated as CASSAAGNTGELFF.